A single sample gave rise to the 6 T cell receptor beta chains below, sequenced in a study of beta chain features in type 1 diabetes. Study-level points and caveats: Moderate but significant shortening of TCRB CDR3s was recorded in all four CD4+ subsets from Type 1 diabetes patients.

These receptors have no identified antigens. Expressed TCRB transcripts were sequenced because the entire RNA isolate underwent reverse transcription. Generated by immunoSEQ multiplex PCR, the TCRdb table keeps only in-frame clones and is missing some. Among about 650,000 clones listed, 9.5% to 15% were seen once. Specimen: naive CD4+ T cells from blood. The receptor set was obtained from a man aged 25 to 45 with type 1 diabetes.

This chain joins TRBV7-9 and TRBJ2-2, with TRBD2 matching 7 bases. Germline-derived CDR1 and CDR2 are SEHNR and FQNEAQ (reference sequence). V lost 2 bases and J lost 0; bases outside the gene matches: 3. There are 16 residues in the CDR3. The CDR3 spells CASSLLADANTGELFF. CDR3 coding DNA: TGTGCCAGCAGCTTACTAGCGGACGCGAACACCGGGGAGCTGTTTTTT. The full variable domain, completed using reference TRBV7-9 and TRBJ2-2, is DTGVSQNPRHKITKRGQNVTFRCDPISEHNRLYWYRQTLGQGPEFLTYFQNEAQLEKSRLLSDRFSAERPKGSFSTLEIQRTEQGDSAMYLCASSLLADANTGELFFGEGSRLTVL.

This clone was counted between two and nine times. V is TRBV29-1 and J is TRBJ1-5; D possibly corresponds to TRBD1 (5 bases). Germline V gene lookup returns CDR1 SQVTM and CDR2 ANQGSEA. The CDR3 has 13 residues. Trimming left V 7 bases short and J 2 bases short, with 12 bases between. The DNA of the CDR3 is TGCAGCGCACGGCAGGGAGGCAATCAGCCCCAGCATTTT. Translation gives CSARQGGNQPQHF.

This clone has only a few counts. The chain links TRBV6-6 to TRBJ2-1, with TRBD2 identical over 7 bases. Germline V gene sequence: CDR1 MNHNY, CDR2 SVGAGI (reference sequence). Trimming removed 8 bases from V and 2 bases from J; junction bases left unmatched: 9. The CDR3 length is 15 residues. The CDR3, as DNA: TGTGCCAGCGACGCGCGGGGGTTAACCTACAATGAGCAGTTCTTC. Its protein is CASDARGLTYNEQFF.

The genes are TRBV5-1 and TRBJ1-5; D call uncertain. Germline lookup yields CDR1 SGHRS and CDR2 YFSETQ. CDR3 length: 14 amino acids. V lost 0 bases, J lost 4 bases, and 8 bases lay in between. The CDR3 nucleotides are TGCGCCAGCAGCTTGGATCCGACTAATCAGCCCCAGCATTTT. Protein sequence: CASSLDPTNQPQHF.

This clone was observed a few times. The V gene is TRBV4-2, the J gene TRBJ2-7, with D perhaps given as TRBD1 or TRBD2 (6 bases each). V was clipped by 4 bases and J by 1 base, with 17 bases between them. This CDR3 region has 16 residues. Germline lookup yields CDR1 LGHNA and CDR2 YNFKEQ. CDR3 region: CASSPESSGASYEQYF. DNA for the CDR3: TGTGCCAGCAGCCCAGAAAGCTCGGGGGCATCCTACGAGCAGTACTTC.

The chain joins TRBV6-6 to TRBJ2-2, with D uncertain. In germline, CDR1 is MNHNY, CDR2 SVGAGI (reference sequence). The V and J ends lost 8 bases and 2 bases respectively, with 12 bases between them. CDR3 length equals 14 residues. The CDR3 is CASDSGVNTGELFF. CDR3 DNA sequence: TGTGCCAGCGATTCAGGCGTTAACACCGGGGAGCTGTTTTTT.